The 3 T cell receptor beta chains listed next were all sequenced from one sample in a study of blood T cells in healthy people across ages. PCR was performed a second time for about 7 to 12 cycles using a sample-barcoded 5' primer and a J-beta primer mix. TCRdb reanalysed the 5' RACE reads using MiXCR and keeps one entry per CDR3 protein. The sample lists 790,000 or so distinct CDR3 sequences; 56% were seen once. The sequenced sample was blood. These receptor sequences come from a man aged 35 to 55 in good health.

This clonotype showed up many times. The chain has TRBV4-2 and TRBJ2-6; D remains ambiguous. Looked up from germline, CDR1 is LGHNA and CDR2 is YNFKEQ. The germline V and J ends were trimmed by 1 base and 2 bases, with 12 bases remaining between them. The CDR3 is 17 amino acids. The CDR3 sequence is CASSQGVQTTGANVLTF. The CDR3, as DNA: TGTGCCAGCAGCCAAGGAGTGCAGACCACTGGGGCCAACGTCCTGACTTTC.

This rearrangement joins TRBV28 to TRBJ2-5; D remains ambiguous. The closer fit of TRBJ2-7 to the DNA end suggests the J call may be wrong. CDR3 length equals 13 residues. Germline assignment: CDR1 MDHEN and CDR2 SYDVKM. CDR3: CASSSRQAYEQYF. The DNA for the CDR3 is TGTGCCAGCAGTTCAAGACAAGCCTACGAGCAGTACTTC.

The rearrangement joins TRBV12-3 or TRBV12-4 to TRBJ2-2; 8 bases fit TRBD1. With 4 bases clipped from V and 4 bases from J, the junction kept 5 bases outside the gene matches. The CDR3 covers 15 residues. The CDR3 DNA reads TGTGCCAGCAGTTCGAAGCAGGGGGCCACCGGGGAGCTGTTTTTT. Its protein is CASSSKQGATGELFF.